Listed below are T cell receptor beta chains from one sample, sequenced in a study of blood T cell repertoires in COVID-19. The table came from immunoSEQ multiplex PCR; TCRdb's copy has only in-frame clones and leaves some out. The sample consists of around 65,000 clones, 82% of them appearing once. What was sequenced was peripheral blood. Receptors originate from a human donor in a cohort sampled during active COVID-19. CDR3s include the opening cysteine and the closing phenylalanine or tryptophan. The order of the fields is CDR3 length, V gene, CDR3 protein.

14	TRBV9	CASSVDGGKKTQYF
13	TRBV2	CASRADRNTEAFF
20	TRBV4-1	CASSQELAGGSISGANVLTF
14	TRBV19	CASGTGITGETQYF
16	TRBV11-2	CASSLDRGADNYGYTF
15	TRBV7-7	CASSRISGGLETQYF
13	TRBV10-3	CAIRVKANTEAFF
11	TRBV12-3/TRBV12-4	CASSFSDTQYF
13	TRBV6-6	CASSYAAGSPLHF
15	TRBV7-9	CASSSGQGIPYEQYF
14	TRBV7-8	CASSYPGPGNEQFF
16	TRBV27	CASRRQGGSINSPLHF
17	TRBV5-1	CASTFLPGQGNTGELFF
17	TRBV11-2	CASSISPAALYQETQYF
17	TRBV11-3	CASSLEGGRATNEKLFF
15	TRBV6-6	CASSPGQFQNSPLHF
18	TRBV28	CASNPRGWGGHRTDTQYF
19	TRBV7-2	CASSSGTPQRINSGNTIYF
15	TRBV4-2	CASSPFGRGSSPLHF
16	TRBV3-1/TRBV3-2	CASSPTTSGGAYEQFF
14	TRBV7-8	CASSSLGGIATQYF
15	TRBV28	CASSPQGGRREKLFF
11	TRBV20-1	CSASVPGTQYF
15	TRBV4-1	CASSLRSFSNYGYTF
14	TRBV7-2	CASSLRGGKETQYF
14	TRBV6-6	CASTLGGGDTEAFF
12	TRBV28	CASSISAGELFF
17	TRBV5-6	CASSSRLIAGGQETQYF
15	TRBV6-5	CASKYRGQNTDTQYF
17	TRBV2	CASSLYRQGSSGNTIYF
14	TRBV3-1/TRBV3-2	CASSPQRMNTEAFF
14	TRBV11-3	CASSPGQGPWEQFF
14	TRBV28	CASSLFSRTGELFF
12	TRBV27	CASRTEGYGYTF
14	TRBV18	CASSPEQGNYGYTF
16	TRBV9	CASSMSKTGLNTEAFF
16	TRBV5-1	CASSSTRLANTGELFF
15	TRBV7-2	CASSFSAGALWEQYF
15	TRBV10-2	CASLYWTRGGNEQFF
15	TRBV6-5	CASSWTGSGNQPQHF
14	TRBV6-5	CASTQAPSITVRFF
14	TRBV3-1/TRBV3-2	CASRQVLSGNTIYF
15	TRBV7-9	CASSLARPGANVLTF
18	TRBV18	CASSPLQGSPSGANVLTF
17	TRBV5-4	CASSLDTSGRATGELFF
13	TRBV19	CASIEGAGKKLFF
15	TRBV6-5	CASMRTLRDQETQYF
16	TRBV5-1	CASSLNAGGATGELFF
16	TRBV11-1	CASSLVEGTGQETQYF
16	TRBV19	CASSIDAGGDYQPQHF
16	TRBV14	CASSEYRGWGTDTQYF
14	TRBV6-6	CASSDRDDYTEAFF
13	TRBV5-1	CASSLDGTSGQFF
16	TRBV29-1	CSVDVLGGTRSNEQFF
14	TRBV5-4	CASSWGGRTYEQYF